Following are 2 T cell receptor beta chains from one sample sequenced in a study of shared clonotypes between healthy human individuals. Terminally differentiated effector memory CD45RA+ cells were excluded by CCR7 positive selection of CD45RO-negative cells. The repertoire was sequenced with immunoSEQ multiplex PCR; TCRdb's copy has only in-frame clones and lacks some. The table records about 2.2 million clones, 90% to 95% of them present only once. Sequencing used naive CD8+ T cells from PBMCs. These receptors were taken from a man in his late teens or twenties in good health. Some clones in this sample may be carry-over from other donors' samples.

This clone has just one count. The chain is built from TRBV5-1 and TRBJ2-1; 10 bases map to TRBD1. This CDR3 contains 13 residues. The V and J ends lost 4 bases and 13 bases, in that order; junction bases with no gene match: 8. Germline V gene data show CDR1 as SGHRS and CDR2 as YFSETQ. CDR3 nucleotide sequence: TGCGCCAGCAGCCCATTCGGACAGGGGGTACAGTTCTTC. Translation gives CASSPFGQGVQFF.

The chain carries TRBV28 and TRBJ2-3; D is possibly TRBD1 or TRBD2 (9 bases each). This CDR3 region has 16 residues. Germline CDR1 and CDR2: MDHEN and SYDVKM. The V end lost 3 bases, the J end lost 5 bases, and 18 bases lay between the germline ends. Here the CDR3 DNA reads TGTGCCAGCAGTTTTGGGCTAGCGGGACAGGGAGATACGCAGTATTTT. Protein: CASSFGLAGQGDTQYF.